This entry lists 10 T cell receptor beta chains sequenced from one sample in a study of OX40 agonist ivuxolimab in advanced cancers. Libraries were prepared by immunoSEQ multiplex PCR; TCRdb keeps only in-frame clonotypes and omits some of them. The top ten clones hold roughly a sixth of a sample with about 44,000 clones, 70% to 90% of them seen once. Sequences were derived from CD4+ or CD8+ T cells sorted from blood, sampled in a trial of the OX40 agonist ivuxolimab. The receptors were sampled from an adult with an advanced solid tumor such as melanoma, head and neck, liver or kidney cancer.

The chain carries TRBV5-4 and TRBJ2-1, with a tentative D call TRBD2 (5 bases). With 5 bases removed from V and 6 bases from J, the gap between germline ends came to 9 bases. The CDR3 totals 12 residues. Per the germline V gene, CDR1 is SGHNT and CDR2 is YYREEE (reference sequence). CDR3 nucleotide sequence: TGTGCCAGCAGTCGAGGACTCAATGAGCAGTTCTTC. Translation: CASSRGLNEQFF.

CDR3 protein: CASSPWQATYGYTF. CDR3 in DNA: TGTGCCAGCAGCCCATGGCAGGCCACCTATGGCTACACCTTC. The chain is built from TRBV6-6 and TRBJ1-2; the D is unclear. The CDR3 is made up of 14 amino acids. Trimming took off 6 bases at V and 4 bases at J, with 15 bases between the two ends. The germline CDR1 and CDR2 sequences are MNHNY and SVGAGI (reference sequence).

The rearrangement links TRBV10-1 to TRBJ2-5; D may be TRBD1 (6 bases). Germline V gene sequence: CDR1 WNHNN, CDR2 SYGVQD (reference sequence). The CDR3 has 15 amino acids. Trimming removed 5 bases from V and 5 bases from J, with 18 bases in between. CDR3 amino acids: CASSLSGDNGETQYF. CDR3 coding DNA: TGCGCCAGCAGTCTTTCCGGGGACAACGGGGAGACCCAGTACTTC.

V gene TRBV7-2 combines with J gene TRBJ2-3, with TRBD2 identical over 12 bases. The CDR3 contains 16 residues. With V trimmed by 5 bases and J by 2 bases, 5 bases remained unmatched. Germline-derived CDR1 and CDR2 are SGHTA and FQGNSA. This CDR3 reads CASSPGTSGYTDTQYF. CDR3 nucleotide sequence: TGTGCCAGCAGCCCCGGGACTAGCGGGTACACAGATACGCAGTATTTT.

In this sample, this clone turned up once. The chain is built from TRBV28 and TRBJ2-7; 9 bases map to TRBD1. Germline CDR1 MDHEN, CDR2 SYDVKM. The V segment lost 7 bases and the J segment 4 bases; nucleotides outside the gene matches: 5. This CDR3 is built from 13 residues. The CDR3 DNA is TGTGCCAGCACCGACAGGGGGTCGTACGAGCAGTACGTC. Translated, it gives CASTDRGSYEQYV.

This clone was detected a few times. As DNA, the CDR3 is TGCGCCAGCAGCCAAGATAGGTGGGTTGCTGAAGCTTTCTTT. It specifies CASSQDRWVAEAFF. The chain employs TRBV4-3 and TRBJ1-1, with unresolved D. This CDR3 region has 14 residues. V was cut by 0 bases and J by 6 bases, with 11 bases left in between. Germline CDR1 and CDR2: LGHNA and YSLEER.

This chain connects TRBV27 to TRBJ1-1; no clear D. This CDR3 has 13 residues. Per the germline V gene, CDR1 is MNHEY and CDR2 is SMNVEV (reference sequence). V was clipped by 7 bases and J by 5 bases, with 14 bases between them. The CDR3 here is CASTPLGGTEAFF. CDR3 bases: TGTGCCAGCACCCCCTTGGGAGGAACTGAAGCTTTCTTT.

The count of this clone is one. The chain employs TRBV4-2 and TRBJ2-7; tentative D call: TRBD1 (6 bases). CDR1 and CDR2 from the germline V gene are LGHNA and YNFKEQ. V lost 2 bases, J lost 4 bases, and 9 bases lay in between. The CDR3 has 13 amino acids. The CDR3 sequence is CASSQSGEYEQYF. Written as DNA, the CDR3 is TGTGCCAGCAGCCAATCAGGGGAATACGAGCAGTACTTC.

V usage is TRBV27 and J usage is TRBJ2-5; D tentatively reads TRBD1 or TRBD2 (7 bases each). CDR1 and CDR2 (germline): MNHEY, SMNVEV (reference sequence). Trimming pared 5 bases from V and 5 bases from J, leaving 21 bases between. The CDR3 loop spans 16 amino acids. The CDR3 sequence is CASSLRDREGFETQYF. The CDR3 coding sequence is TGTGCCAGCAGTCTTAGAGACAGGGAGGGTTTCGAGACCCAGTACTTC.

The chain combines TRBV18 with TRBJ1-2; TRBD1 might be the D (5 bases). The ends were cut back, 3 bases at V and 6 bases at J, with 23 bases in the middle. Looked up from germline, CDR1 is KGHSH and CDR2 is LQKENI. This CDR3 is 17 amino acids long. CDR3 region: CASSPLPRAPPGDGYTF. The CDR3 DNA is TGTGCCAGCTCACCCCTCCCCAGGGCCCCCCCCGGAGATGGCTACACCTTC.